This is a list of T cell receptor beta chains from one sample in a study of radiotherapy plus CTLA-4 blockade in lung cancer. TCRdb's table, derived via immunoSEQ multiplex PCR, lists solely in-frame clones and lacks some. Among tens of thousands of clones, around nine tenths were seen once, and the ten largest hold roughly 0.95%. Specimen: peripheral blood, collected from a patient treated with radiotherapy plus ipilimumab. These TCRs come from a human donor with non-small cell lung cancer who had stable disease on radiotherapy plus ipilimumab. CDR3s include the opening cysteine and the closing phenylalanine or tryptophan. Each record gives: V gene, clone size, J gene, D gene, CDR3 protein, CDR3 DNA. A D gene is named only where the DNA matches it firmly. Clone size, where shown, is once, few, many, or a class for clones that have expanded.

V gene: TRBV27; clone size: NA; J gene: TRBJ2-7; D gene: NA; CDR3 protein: CASSLYRGSRPEQYF; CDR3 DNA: TGTGCCAGCAGTTTATATCGCGGGTCCCGCCCCGAGCAGTACTTC
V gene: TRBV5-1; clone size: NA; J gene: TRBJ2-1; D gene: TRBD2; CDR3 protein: CASSLAGERGKQFF; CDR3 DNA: TGCGCCAGCAGCTTGGCCGGCGAGCGGGGAAAGCAGTTCTTC
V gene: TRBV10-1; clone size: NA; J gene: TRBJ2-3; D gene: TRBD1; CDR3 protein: CASRPGGERLYF; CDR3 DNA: TGCGCCAGCAGACCAGGGGGAGAAAGGCTGTATTTT
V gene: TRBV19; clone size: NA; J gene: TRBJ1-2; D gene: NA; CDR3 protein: CASTPDGAGGYTF; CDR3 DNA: TGTGCCAGTACCCCGGACGGAGCGGGCGGCTACACCTTC
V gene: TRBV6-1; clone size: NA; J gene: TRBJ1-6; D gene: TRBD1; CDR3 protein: CASSEAGTGASPLHF; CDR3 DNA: TGTGCCAGCAGTGAAGCAGGGACAGGGGCTTCACCCCTCCACTTT
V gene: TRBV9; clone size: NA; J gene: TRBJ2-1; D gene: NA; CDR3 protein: CASSVGSGEQFF; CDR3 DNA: TGTGCCAGCAGCGTAGGGTCGGGTGAGCAGTTCTTC
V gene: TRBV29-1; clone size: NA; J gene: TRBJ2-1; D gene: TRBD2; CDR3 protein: CSVEGGKTSGLAESSYNEQFF; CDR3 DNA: TGCAGCGTTGAGGGGGGGAAGACTTCAGGACTAGCGGAAAGCTCCTACAATGAGCAGTTCTTC
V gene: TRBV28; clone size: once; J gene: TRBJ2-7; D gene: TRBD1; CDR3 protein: CASSPPGQALPYEQYF; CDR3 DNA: TGTGCCAGCAGTCCCCCAGGACAGGCCCTCCCCTACGAGCAGTACTTC
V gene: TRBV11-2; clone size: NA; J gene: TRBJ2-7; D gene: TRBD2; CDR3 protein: CASSYGTSGYEQYF; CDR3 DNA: TGTGCCAGCAGCTACGGGACTAGTGGCTACGAGCAGTACTTC
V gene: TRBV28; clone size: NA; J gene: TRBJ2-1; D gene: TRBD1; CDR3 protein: CASSPTGGNEQFF; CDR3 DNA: TGTGCCAGCAGTCCAACAGGGGGCAATGAGCAGTTCTTC
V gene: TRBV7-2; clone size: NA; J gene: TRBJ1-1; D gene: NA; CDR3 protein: CASSSLRYTEAFF; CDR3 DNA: TGTGCCAGCAGCTCACTTCGCTACACTGAAGCTTTCTTT
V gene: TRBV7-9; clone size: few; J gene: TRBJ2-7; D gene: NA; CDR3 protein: CASSFEGSRDEQYF; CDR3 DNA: TGTGCCAGCAGCTTCGAGGGCTCTCGCGACGAGCAGTACTTC
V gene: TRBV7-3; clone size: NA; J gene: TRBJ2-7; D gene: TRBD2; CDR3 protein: CASSSSGGPLDEQYF; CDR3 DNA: TGTGCCAGCAGCTCTAGCGGGGGGCCATTGGACGAGCAGTACTTC
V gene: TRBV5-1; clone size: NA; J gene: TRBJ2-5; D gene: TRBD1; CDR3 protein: CASSFGDRASETQYF; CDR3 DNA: TGCGCCAGCAGCTTCGGGGACAGGGCCAGCGAGACCCAGTACTTC
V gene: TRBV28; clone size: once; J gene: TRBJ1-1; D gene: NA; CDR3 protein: CASSYPLGGLTEAFF; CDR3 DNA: TGTGCCAGCAGTTACCCATTAGGCGGGCTGACTGAAGCTTTCTTT
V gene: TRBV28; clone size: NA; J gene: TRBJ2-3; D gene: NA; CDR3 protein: CASSPSGRSSTDTQYF; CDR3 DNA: TGTGCCAGCAGTCCCTCCGGACGGTCGAGCACAGATACGCAGTATTTT
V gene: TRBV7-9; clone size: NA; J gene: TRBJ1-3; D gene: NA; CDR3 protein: CASSLTVSSGNTIYF; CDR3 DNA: TGTGCCAGCAGCTTAACTGTAAGCTCTGGAAACACCATATATTTT
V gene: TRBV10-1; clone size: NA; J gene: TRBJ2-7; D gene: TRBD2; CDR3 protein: CASSDSSGSSEQYF; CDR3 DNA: TGCGCCAGCAGTGACTCGAGCGGGAGTTCCGAGCAGTACTTC
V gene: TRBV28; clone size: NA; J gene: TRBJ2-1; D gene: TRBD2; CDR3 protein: CASTMGLAGAEQFF; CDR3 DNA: TGTGCCAGCACGATGGGACTAGCGGGAGCTGAGCAGTTCTTC
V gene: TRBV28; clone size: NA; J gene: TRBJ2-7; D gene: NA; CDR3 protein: CASRATQVISYEQYF; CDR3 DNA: TGTGCCAGCAGGGCTACACAGGTGATCTCCTACGAGCAGTACTTC
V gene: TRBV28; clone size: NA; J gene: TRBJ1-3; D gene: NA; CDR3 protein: CASSSAGTSGNTIYF; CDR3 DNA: TGTGCCAGCAGTTCTGCCGGGACGTCTGGAAACACCATATATTTT